The source of this T cell receptor beta chain is a study of T cell repertoires in cytomegalovirus infection. Study overall: Well-studied HLA-B-restricted epitopes and recently identified HLA-C-restricted epitopes of CMV were both used in the study. Public TCR beta signatures provided an indication of both CMV infection and a matching HLA type.

V lost 8 bases to trimming and J lost 1 base, with 15 bases between them. The CDR3 loop spans 14 amino acids. Germline CDR1 and CDR2: SNHLY and FYNNEI. TCRdb processed the reads anew with MiXCR; each CDR3 protein has one entry. Of about 110,000 distinct CDR3 sequences listed, 30% to 35% are singletons. Study-level findings and limits: CMV-specific HLA-C-restricted TCR beta clonotypes dominated the ex vivo response. There were carriers of CMV plus the relevant HLA, and cumulative public TCR beta family frequency identified them.

With respect to this clonotype: Its antigen is not known.

The input for sequencing was CD8+ T cells from cultured PBMCs, taken from culture after CMV antigen stimulation. The clonotype was recovered from a human donor in good health (CMV status not recorded). Some clones in this sample may be carry-over from other donors' samples. The chain recombines TRBV2 with TRBJ2-7; weak D call: TRBD1 (6 bases). The CDR3 is CASVTRGGSYEQYF. CDR3 nucleotide sequence: TGTGCCAGCGTAACCAGGGGTGGGTCCTACGAGCAGTACTTC.